This TCR beta chain was sequenced in a study of PD-1 blockade in classical Hodgkin lymphoma. Whole-study findings and limits: Only CD4+ TCR diversity, not CD8+, had risen significantly by C4D1. Those achieving complete response showed baseline diversity like newly diagnosed patients. Healthy donors reportedly exceeded newly diagnosed patients in baseline TCR diversity.

Notes on this clone: The antigen remains unidentified.

Sequenced by immunoSEQ multiplex PCR; TCRdb stores in-frame clones only, minus some. The table shows over 30,000 clones, with about nine tenths occurring only once. Every patient relapsed after autologous stem cell transplantation, and brentuximab vedotin exposure varied. Purification of CD4+ T cells from thawed PBMCs was achieved by magnetic negative selection. The germline V gene has CDR1 MNHNY and CDR2 SVGAGI (reference sequence). Trimming pared 6 bases from V and 6 bases from J, leaving 15 bases between. The CDR3 covers 13 residues. The receptor was isolated from a human donor with classical Hodgkin lymphoma. This chain uses TRBV6-6 with TRBJ2-7, with D tentatively TRBD1 or TRBD2 (5 bases each). Sequenced here: CD4+ T cells from blood, sampled at baseline. The CDR3 is CASRAQGGGEQYF. The CDR3 DNA follows: TGTGCCAGCAGAGCCCAGGGTGGAGGCGAGCAGTACTTC.